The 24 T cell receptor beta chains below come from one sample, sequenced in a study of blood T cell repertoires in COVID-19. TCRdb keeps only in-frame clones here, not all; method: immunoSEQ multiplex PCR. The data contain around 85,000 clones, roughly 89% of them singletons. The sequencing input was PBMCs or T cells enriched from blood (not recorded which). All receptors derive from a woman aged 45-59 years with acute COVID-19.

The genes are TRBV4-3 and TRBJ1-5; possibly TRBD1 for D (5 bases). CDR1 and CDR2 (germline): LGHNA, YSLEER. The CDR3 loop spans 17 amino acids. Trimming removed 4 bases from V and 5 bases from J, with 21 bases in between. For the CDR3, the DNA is TGCGCCAGCAGCCCAAGGGCGGGCGGGGGATCGGATCAGCCCCAGCATTTT. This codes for CASSPRAGGGSDQPQHF.

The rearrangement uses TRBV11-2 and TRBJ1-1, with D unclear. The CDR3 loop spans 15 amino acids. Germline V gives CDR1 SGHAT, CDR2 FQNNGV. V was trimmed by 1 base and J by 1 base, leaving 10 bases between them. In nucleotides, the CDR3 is TGTGCCAGCAGCTTAGCGCTAGGCGGGAACACTGAAGCTTTCTTT. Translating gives CASSLALGGNTEAFF.

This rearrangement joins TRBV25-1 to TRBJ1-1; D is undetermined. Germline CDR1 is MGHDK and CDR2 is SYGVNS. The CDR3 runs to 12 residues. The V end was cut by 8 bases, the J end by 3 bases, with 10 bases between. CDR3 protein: CASLDIYTEAFF. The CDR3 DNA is TGTGCCAGCCTTGACATCTACACTGAAGCTTTCTTT.

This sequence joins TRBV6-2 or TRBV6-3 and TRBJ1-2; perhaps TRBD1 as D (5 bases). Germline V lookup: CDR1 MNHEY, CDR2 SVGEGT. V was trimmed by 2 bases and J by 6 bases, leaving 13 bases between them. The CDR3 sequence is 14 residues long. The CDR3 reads CASSYRDSGDGYTF. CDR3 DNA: TGTGCCAGCAGTTACCGGGACTCCGGCGATGGCTACACCTTC.

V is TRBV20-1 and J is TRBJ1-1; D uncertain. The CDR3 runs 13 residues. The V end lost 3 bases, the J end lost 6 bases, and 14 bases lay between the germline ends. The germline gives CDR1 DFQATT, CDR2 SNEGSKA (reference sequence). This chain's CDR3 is CSASRQVGSEAFF. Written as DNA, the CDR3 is TGCAGTGCTAGTCGGCAGGTTGGGTCTGAAGCTTTCTTT.

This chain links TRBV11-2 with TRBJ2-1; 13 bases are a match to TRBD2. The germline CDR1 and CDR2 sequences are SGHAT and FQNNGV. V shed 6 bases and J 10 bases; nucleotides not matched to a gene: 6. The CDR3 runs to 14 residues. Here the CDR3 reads CASSPGTSGAEQFF. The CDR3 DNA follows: TGTGCCAGCAGTCCCGGGACTAGCGGGGCCGAGCAGTTCTTC.

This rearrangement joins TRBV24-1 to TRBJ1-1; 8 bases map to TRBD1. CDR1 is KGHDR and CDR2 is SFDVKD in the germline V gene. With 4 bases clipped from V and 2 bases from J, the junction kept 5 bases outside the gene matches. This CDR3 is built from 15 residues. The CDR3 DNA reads TGTGCCACCAGTGACCCTGGACAGGGCAACACTGAAGCTTTCTTT. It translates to CATSDPGQGNTEAFF.

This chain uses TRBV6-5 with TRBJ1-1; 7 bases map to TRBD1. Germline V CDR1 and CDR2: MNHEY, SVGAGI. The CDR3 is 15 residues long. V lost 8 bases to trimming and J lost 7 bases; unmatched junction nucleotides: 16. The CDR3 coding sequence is TGTGCCAGCGACCGGGACAGCCATGCCCCTCTTGAAGCTTTCTTT. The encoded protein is CASDRDSHAPLEAFF.

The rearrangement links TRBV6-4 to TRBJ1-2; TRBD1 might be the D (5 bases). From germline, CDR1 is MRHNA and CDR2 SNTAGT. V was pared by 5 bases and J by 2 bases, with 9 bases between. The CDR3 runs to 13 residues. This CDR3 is CASSQGLNYGYTF. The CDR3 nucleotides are TGTGCCAGCAGTCAGGGACTCAACTATGGCTACACCTTC.

CDR3 nucleotide sequence: TGCGCCAGCAGCTTGACAGGGGATGGCGATGGCTACACCTTC. Its translation is CASSLTGDGDGYTF. V is TRBV5-1 and J is TRBJ1-2; TRBD1 matches 7 bases. The CDR3 totals 14 residues. Trimming removed 1 base from V and 6 bases from J; junction bases left unmatched: 6. CDR1 is SGHRS, CDR2 YFSETQ, per germline.

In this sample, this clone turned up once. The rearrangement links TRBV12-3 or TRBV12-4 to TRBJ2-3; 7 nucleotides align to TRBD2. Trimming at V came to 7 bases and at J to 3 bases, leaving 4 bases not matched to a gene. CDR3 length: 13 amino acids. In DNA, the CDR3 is TGTGCCAGCACCCCCGGGAGGACAGATACGCAGTATTTT. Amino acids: CASTPGRTDTQYF.

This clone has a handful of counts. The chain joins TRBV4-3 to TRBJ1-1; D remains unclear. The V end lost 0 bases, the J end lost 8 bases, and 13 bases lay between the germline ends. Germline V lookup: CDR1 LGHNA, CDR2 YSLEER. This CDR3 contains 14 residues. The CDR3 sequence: CASSQDLVRREAFF. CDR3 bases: TGCGCCAGCAGCCAAGATTTGGTTCGCAGGGAAGCTTTCTTT.

The CDR3 DNA sequence: TGTGCCAGCAGTTTATGGCGGGACCGGAACACCGGGGAGCTGTTTTTT. It yields the protein CASSLWRDRNTGELFF. The chain uses TRBV27 and TRBJ2-2, with D perhaps TRBD2 (6 bases). The CDR3 is made up of 16 amino acids. Trimming cost V 1 base and J 1 base, with 10 bases left between them. The germline V gene has CDR1 MNHEY and CDR2 SMNVEV (reference sequence).

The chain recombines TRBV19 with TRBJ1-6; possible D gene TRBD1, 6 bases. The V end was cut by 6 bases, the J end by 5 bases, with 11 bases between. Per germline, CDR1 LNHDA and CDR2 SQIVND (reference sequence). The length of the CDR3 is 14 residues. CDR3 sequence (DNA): TGTGCCAGTAGAACCGGGACAAATAATTCACCCCTCCACTTT. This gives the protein CASRTGTNNSPLHF.

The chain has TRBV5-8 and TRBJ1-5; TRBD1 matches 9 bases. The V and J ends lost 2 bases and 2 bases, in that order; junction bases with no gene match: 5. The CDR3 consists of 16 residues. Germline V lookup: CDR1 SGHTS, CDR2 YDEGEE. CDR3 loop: CASSFTGGRGNQPQHF. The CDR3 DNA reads TGTGCCAGCAGCTTCACAGGGGGCAGGGGCAATCAGCCCCAGCATTTT.

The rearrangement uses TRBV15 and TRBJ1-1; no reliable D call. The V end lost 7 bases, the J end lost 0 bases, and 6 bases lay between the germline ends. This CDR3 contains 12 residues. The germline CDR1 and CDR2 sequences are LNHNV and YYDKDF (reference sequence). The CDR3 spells CATKRVNTEAFF. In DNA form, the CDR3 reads TGTGCCACCAAGAGGGTGAACACTGAAGCTTTCTTT. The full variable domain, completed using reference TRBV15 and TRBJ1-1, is DAMVIQNPRYQVTQFGKPVTLSCSQTLNHNVMYWYQQKSSQAPKLLFHYYDKDFNNEADTPDNFQSRRPNTSFCFLDIRSPGLGDTAMYLCATKRVNTEAFFGQGTRLTVV.

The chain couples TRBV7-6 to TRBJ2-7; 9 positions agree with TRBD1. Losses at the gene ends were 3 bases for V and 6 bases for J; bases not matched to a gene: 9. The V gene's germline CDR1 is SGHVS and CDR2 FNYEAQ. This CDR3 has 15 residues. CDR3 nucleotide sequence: TGTGCCAGCAGCTTGTCGGGGGGACAGGGAGGCGAGCAGTACTTC. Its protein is CASSLSGGQGGEQYF.

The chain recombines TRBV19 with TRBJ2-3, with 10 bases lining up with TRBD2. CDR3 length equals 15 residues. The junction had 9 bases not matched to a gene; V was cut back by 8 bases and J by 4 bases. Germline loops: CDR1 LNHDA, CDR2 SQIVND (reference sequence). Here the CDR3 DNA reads TGTGCCAGTCGGTTGGGAGCGGGAGGGGCAGATACGCAGTATTTT. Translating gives CASRLGAGGADTQYF.

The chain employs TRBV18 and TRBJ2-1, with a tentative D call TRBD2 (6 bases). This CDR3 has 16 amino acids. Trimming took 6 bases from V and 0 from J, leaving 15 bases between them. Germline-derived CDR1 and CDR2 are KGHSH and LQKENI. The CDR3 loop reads CASSLSSGSSYNEQFF. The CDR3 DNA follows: TGTGCCAGCTCGCTTAGTAGCGGTAGCTCCTACAATGAGCAGTTCTTC.

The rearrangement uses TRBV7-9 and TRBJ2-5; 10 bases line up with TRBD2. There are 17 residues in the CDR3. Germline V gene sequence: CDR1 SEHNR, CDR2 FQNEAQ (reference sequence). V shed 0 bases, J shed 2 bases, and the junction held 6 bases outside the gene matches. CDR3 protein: CASSLAPLAGTQETQYF. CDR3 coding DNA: TGTGCCAGCAGCTTAGCCCCACTAGCGGGAACTCAAGAGACCCAGTACTTC.

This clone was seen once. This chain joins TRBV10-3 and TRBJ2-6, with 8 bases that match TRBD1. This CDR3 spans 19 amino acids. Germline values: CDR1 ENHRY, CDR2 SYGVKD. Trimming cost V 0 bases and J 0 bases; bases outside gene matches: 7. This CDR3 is CAISESPGQVPSGANVLTF. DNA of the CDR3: TGTGCCATCAGTGAGTCTCCGGGACAGGTGCCCTCTGGGGCCAACGTCCTGACTTTC.

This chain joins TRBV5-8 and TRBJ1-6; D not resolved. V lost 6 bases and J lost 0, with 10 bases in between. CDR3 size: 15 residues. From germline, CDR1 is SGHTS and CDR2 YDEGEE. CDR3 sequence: CASTEGSSYNSPLHF. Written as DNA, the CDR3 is TGTGCCAGCACCGAGGGAAGCTCCTATAATTCACCCCTCCACTTT.

The CDR3 sequence is CASRDYGSSYEQYF. DNA for the CDR3: TGTGCCAGCAGGGACTATGGGAGCTCCTACGAGCAGTACTTC. The chain has TRBV11-2 and TRBJ2-7; a possible D gene is TRBD2 (6 bases). This CDR3 spans 14 amino acids. Germline CDR1 SGHAT, CDR2 FQNNGV. With 6 bases removed from V and 0 bases from J, the gap between germline ends came to 12 bases.

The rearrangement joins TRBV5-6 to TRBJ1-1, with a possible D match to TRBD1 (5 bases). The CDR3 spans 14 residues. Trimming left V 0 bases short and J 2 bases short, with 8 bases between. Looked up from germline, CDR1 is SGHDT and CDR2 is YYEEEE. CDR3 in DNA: TGTGCCAGCAGCTTGGGGGGGACTAACACTGAAGCTTTCTTT. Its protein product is CASSLGGTNTEAFF. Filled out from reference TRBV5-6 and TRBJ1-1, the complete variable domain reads DAGVTQSPTHLIKTRGQQVTLRCSPKSGHDTVSWYQQALGQGPQFIFQYYEEEERQRGNFPDRFSGHQFPNYSSELNVNALLLGDSALYLCASSLGGTNTEAFFGQGTRLTVV.